This passage covers 11 T cell receptor beta chains from one sample sequenced in a study of graft-versus-host responses after intestinal transplantation. Which antigens these TCRs recognize remains unknown. Some clones are missing from TCRdb's copy, which holds only in-frame ones; the method was immunoSEQ multiplex PCR. The data hold around 31,000 clones, with just under 85% observed a single time. The input for sequencing was unstimulated CD8+ T cells sorted from spleen or lymph node cells, taken before intestinal transplant. These receptors all stem from a human donor who received an intestinal transplant.

This clone was detected once. The chain employs TRBV27 and TRBJ1-4; tentative D call: TRBD1 (5 bases). With 2 bases removed from V and 0 bases from J, the gap between germline ends came to 13 bases. Looked up from germline, CDR1 is MNHEY and CDR2 is SMNVEV (reference sequence). This CDR3 region has 17 residues. CDR3 loop: CASSLAQGFATNEKLFF. DNA for the CDR3: TGTGCCAGCAGTTTAGCCCAGGGATTTGCAACTAATGAAAAACTGTTTTTT.

The chain employs TRBV7-6 and TRBJ1-1, with 7 bases that match TRBD1. The CDR3 contains 15 residues. Trimming at V came to 1 base and at J to 0 bases, leaving 2 bases not matched to a gene. Germline assignment: CDR1 SGHVS and CDR2 FNYEAQ. In DNA, the CDR3 is TGTGCCAGCAGCTTAGAGGGGGCGGTGAACACTGAAGCTTTCTTT. Protein: CASSLEGAVNTEAFF.

This clone turned up a few times. The chain carries TRBV4-2 and TRBJ1-4, with a weak D call TRBD1 (6 bases). V lost 1 base and J 0 bases, leaving 12 bases between the germline ends. Germline CDR1 and CDR2: LGHNA and YNFKEQ. This CDR3 is 17 amino acids long. The CDR3 here is CASSQGRQAATNEKLFF. Written as DNA, the CDR3 is TGTGCCAGCAGCCAAGGAAGACAGGCTGCAACTAATGAAAAACTGTTTTTT.

The J gene is TRBJ2-5, the V gene TRBV5-1; 11 bases map to TRBD2. V trimming: 3 bases; J trimming: 5 bases; junction bases outside the gene matches: 12. The germline gives CDR1 SGHRS, CDR2 YFSETQ. This CDR3 spans 17 amino acids. The chain's CDR3 is CASSSRVAGGPPETQYF. For the CDR3, the DNA is TGCGCCAGCAGCTCGAGGGTAGCGGGGGGGCCCCCTGAGACCCAGTACTTC. The entire variable domain, with the rest obtained from reference TRBV5-1 and TRBJ2-5, is as follows: KAGVTQTPRYLIKTRGQQVTLSCSPISGHRSVSWYQQTPGQGLQFLFEYFSETQRNKGNFPGRFSGRQFSNSRSEMNVSTLELGDSALYLCASSSRVAGGPPETQYFGPGTRLLVL.

V usage is TRBV2 and J usage is TRBJ2-7; 9 bases fit TRBD1. The length of the CDR3 is 15 residues. Germline values: CDR1 SNHLY, CDR2 FYNNEI. The V segment lost 1 base and the J segment 4 bases; nucleotides outside the gene matches: 5. The CDR3 DNA reads as TGTGCCAGCAGTGAAGGGACAGGGGCCGTTTACGAGCAGTACTTC. This encodes CASSEGTGAVYEQYF.

The V and J genes are TRBV29-1 and TRBJ1-2, with a possible D match to TRBD1 (5 bases). V was shortened by 6 bases and J by 4 bases, with 18 bases between the two germline ends. The germline V gene has CDR1 SQVTM and CDR2 ANQGSEA. The CDR3 contains 14 residues. The CDR3 protein is CSVVLPGRGYGYTF. CDR3 in DNA: TGCAGCGTCGTGTTGCCGGGGCGGGGCTATGGCTACACCTTC.

The V gene is TRBV2, the J gene TRBJ2-1; a weak D match, TRBD1 (6 bases). CDR1 is SNHLY and CDR2 is FYNNEI in the germline V gene. This CDR3 is 15 amino acids long. Trimming removed 4 bases from V and 5 bases from J, with 15 bases in between. CDR3 coding DNA: TGTGCCAGCAGTGCCCACAGGGTTGGGGACAATGAGCAGTTCTTC. Protein sequence: CASSAHRVGDNEQFF. Combining the CDR3 with reference TRBV2 and TRBJ2-1 gives the whole variable domain EPEVTQTPSHQVTQMGQEVILRCVPISNHLYFYWYRQILGQKVEFLVSFYNNEISEKSEIFDDQFSVERPDGSNFTLKIRSTKLEDSAMYFCASSAHRVGDNEQFFGPGTRLTVL.

V and J are TRBV7-9 and TRBJ2-3, with TRBD1 matching over 7 bases. The CDR3 contains 13 residues. Germline trimming cut 7 bases from V and 2 bases from J; bases unmatched to any gene: 3. CDR1 and CDR2 (germline): SEHNR, FQNEAQ (reference sequence). The CDR3 reads CASTGTVTDTQYF. CDR3 in DNA: TGTGCCAGCACCGGGACAGTCACAGATACGCAGTATTTT. Drawing the rest from reference TRBV7-9 and TRBJ2-3, the complete variable domain is DTGVSQNPRHKITKRGQNVTFRCDPISEHNRLYWYRQTLGQGPEFLTYFQNEAQLEKSRLLSDRFSAERPKGSFSTLEIQRTEQGDSAMYLCASTGTVTDTQYFGPGTRLTVL.

The DNA of the CDR3 is TGTGCCACCAGCACCCGAGGACAGGCTTCAACTAATGAAAAACTGTTTTTT. It is translated as CATSTRGQASTNEKLFF. V is TRBV15 and J is TRBJ1-4; 7 bases align to TRBD1. Germline V lookup: CDR1 LNHNV, CDR2 YYDKDF (reference sequence). V lost 4 bases to trimming and J lost 0 bases; unmatched junction nucleotides: 8. CDR3 length: 17 residues.

The chain has TRBV7-3 and TRBJ2-1; D might be TRBD2 (6 bases). CDR3 length: 15 residues. CDR1 and CDR2 from the germline V gene are SGHTA and FQGTGA. V lost 5 bases, J lost 1 base, and 12 bases lay in between. The CDR3: CASSVVGGSYNEQFF. CDR3 coding DNA: TGTGCCAGCAGCGTAGTGGGGGGATCCTACAATGAGCAGTTCTTC.

The J gene is TRBJ2-6, the V gene TRBV27; 8 positions match TRBD1. The V and J ends lost 6 bases and 9 bases, in that order; junction bases with no gene match: 7. Germline values: CDR1 MNHEY, CDR2 SMNVEV (reference sequence). This CDR3 spans 14 amino acids. CDR3 coding DNA: TGTGCCAGCAGACGCGGACAGGGCCTCAACGTCCTGACTTTC. This encodes CASRRGQGLNVLTF.